This TCR beta chain comes out of a study of cytomegalovirus exposure and HLA in healthy donors. Study-level results: Reports described diagnosis of cytomegalovirus status by the classifier as highly specific and sensitive. What was likely a sequencing artifact was a cluster of highly shared sequence variants. Immune exposure information available was restricted to CMV serostatus.

About this clone: What it recognizes is unknown.

The germline CDR1 and CDR2 sequences are MGHRA and YSYEKL. After removal of 0 bases from V and 0 bases from J, the junction contained 6 bases not matched to a gene. CDR3 length: 18 residues. Researchers ran the PCR with 60 Vbeta and 13 Jbeta primers. Method: immunoSEQ multiplex PCR; TCRdb's copy keeps in-frame clones and lacks some. The sample consists of roughly 150,000 clones, 65% to 85% of them appearing once. The receptor comes from a woman in her thirties or forties in good health and CMV-seropositive. The chain is built from TRBV4-1 and TRBJ2-1, with TRBD2 identical over 9 bases. The sample comprised PBMCs. The CDR3 loop is CASSQEGLAGSSYNEQFF. The CDR3 DNA sequence: TGCGCCAGCAGCCAAGAAGGGCTAGCGGGGTCCTCCTACAATGAGCAGTTCTTC.